This T cell receptor beta chain was sequenced during a study of T cell responses to AZD1222 COVID-19 vaccine. General study findings and limits: Spike-wide vaccine-associated CD4 TCRs dominated at 160-218 and 743-854.

The table came from immunoSEQ multiplex PCR; TCRdb's copy has only in-frame clones and leaves some out. The sample has about 77,000 clones, under 95% seen once. Trimming shortened V by 1 base and J by 2 bases, and 8 bases separated the two germline ends. The CDR3 contains 14 residues. The germline V gene has CDR1 SEHNR and CDR2 FQNEAQ (reference sequence). As concerns this clone: Its target is not known.

Material: peripheral blood, obtained 28 days after the second AZD1222 dose. The TCR originated in an adult who received the AZD1222 COVID-19 vaccine. This chain uses TRBV7-9 with TRBJ1-1; D not certain. CDR3 sequence (DNA): TGTGCCAGCAGCTTAGTTCTGGGAAACACTGAAGCTTTCTTT. Amino acid sequence: CASSLVLGNTEAFF.